This section outlines one T cell receptor beta chain sequence together with its context. This clone's antigen is unknown. It has no much larger one-base neighbor in the sample; base qualities were not kept. This record belongs to a study of blood T cell repertoires in COVID-19 (dated by TCRdb to about 2020). Turning to the overall study: Samples covering the acute and convalescent phases of COVID-19 were provided by collaborators in the United States, Italy and Spain. The sample metadata nearly always contained a de-identified subject ID, COVID-19 status, age in years and sex. Subjects who had been exposed to COVID-19, were actively infected with it, or had recovered from it provided the deeply sampled blood TCRbeta repertoires that made up the dataset. The repertoires were released in a freely available public database meant as a resource for research on the immune response to SARS-CoV-2. The material from the prospective study consisted of cDNA or gDNA derived from T cells, B-cell-depleted T cells, or PBMCs. HLA class I and class II types, where available, came from metadata supplied by the sample provider rather than from assay-based typing. The samples were drawn from two sources: the first 160 participants of the ongoing ImmuneRACE study, and 1,254 subjects contributed by 6 global collaborators. General findings and caveats noted by the study authors: How much clinical and demographic metadata was included differed by source and by participant, and the metadata was provided uncurated.

Counted from cysteine to phenylalanine, this CDR3 has 14 amino acids. Only the CDR3 DNA stays, 42 bases, in frame from base 1. The germline V gene supplies CDR1 KGHSH and CDR2 LQKENI. V is pruned by 3 bases and J by 4 bases, leaving 4 bases of the junction without a gene match. Collaborating institutions collected whole blood in K2EDTA tubes following their own protocols. For TCRbeta analysis, collaborators shipped samples as frozen whole blood, isolated PBMCs, or DNA extracted from either of those sample types. The immunoSEQ Assay, a bias-controlled multiplex PCR, was used to amplify TCRbeta CDR3 regions from genomic DNA. Per the original workflow: Within the assay, amplification of reference gene primers was used to estimate how many nucleated cells each sample contained. Sequence reads were collapsed and filtered to measure the absolute abundance of every unique TCRbeta CDR3 rearrangement. For each sample, productive Simpson clonality was calculated as the square root of Simpson's diversity index over productive rearrangements. Imported from immuneACCESS, the table was reduced by TCRdb to in-frame sequences with V and J called. These copies leave out some clones; in studies compared against another copy, an unresolved V gene accounts for under half, and the cause of the remainder is not known. D and trimming come from the DNA, and the V and J calls and clone size come from that table. The sample data list 90,000 or so clones, and roughly 87% of these were observed just once. In total, the top ten clones hold roughly 5.4% of the sample.

The receptor was isolated from an elderly woman with active COVID-19. The rearrangement joined TRBV18 to TRBJ2-3, and TRBD2 matches 7 of the central bases. Sequencing used peripheral blood. DNA sequence: TGTGCCAGCTCACCTCCAGGGAGGGCAGATACGCAGTATTTT. Its coded protein is CASSPPGRADTQYF.